This TCR beta chain was identified in a study of T cell responses to AZD1222 COVID-19 vaccine. Points from the study as a whole: Spike-specific TCR breadth and depth both grew after two AZD1222 doses. No repertoire was sampled before or during the peak T cell response, only after it. Donors, mostly white British, included more females; clonal diversity was possibly underestimated.

Assay: immunoSEQ multiplex PCR; the TCRdb copy retains only in-frame clones and omits some. The sample shows tens of thousands of clones, 75% to 90% of them seen only once. The V gene's germline CDR1 is MDHEN and CDR2 SYDVKM. The CDR3 has 11 amino acids. V was clipped by 5 bases and J by 5 bases, with 6 bases between them. Comment on this clone: Its antigen is still unknown.

The sequence was collected from an adult in good health. The sequencing used peripheral blood, collected on day 0 of AZD1222 vaccination. This rearrangement joins TRBV28 to TRBJ2-5, with D unclear. The CDR3 reads CASSIRETQYF. CDR3 nucleotide sequence: TGTGCCAGCAGTATCAGGGAGACCCAGTACTTC. Together with reference TRBV28 and TRBJ2-5, the CDR3 gives the full variable domain: DVKVTQSSRYLVKRTGEKVFLECVQDMDHENMFWYRQDPGLGLRLIYFSYDVKMKEKGDIPEGYSVSREKKERFSLILESASTNQTSMYLCASSIRETQYFGPGTRLLVL.